These 5 T cell receptor beta chains were sequenced from one sample in a study of blood T cell repertoires in COVID-19. Clones were read by immunoSEQ multiplex PCR, and TCRdb kept only the in-frame ones, dropping some. The sample consists of about 250,000 clones, roughly 90% of them appearing once. The sample comprised peripheral blood. These receptors all come from a young woman with acute or convalescent COVID-19.

The V gene is TRBV5-1, the J gene TRBJ2-7; no clear D. Trimming removed 2 bases from V and 7 bases from J, with 13 bases in between. This CDR3 is 13 amino acids long. Germline-derived CDR1 and CDR2 are SGHRS and YFSETQ. The DNA for the CDR3 is TGCGCCAGCAGCTTACCTACCTCTCGGGAGCAGTACTTC. Translated, it gives CASSLPTSREQYF. Variable domain in full (rest from reference TRBV5-1 and TRBJ2-7): KAGVTQTPRYLIKTRGQQVTLSCSPISGHRSVSWYQQTPGQGLQFLFEYFSETQRNKGNFPGRFSGRQFSNSRSEMNVSTLELGDSALYLCASSLPTSREQYFGPGTRLTVT.

As for this clone: At one boundary the junction diverges from the germline segment, which might be a read error. The CDR3 loop reads CASTLLATGAEAFF. CDR3 nucleotides: TGTGCCAGCACCTTGCTGGCCACGGGGGCTGAAGCTTTCTTT. The V and J genes are TRBV5-4 and TRBJ1-1; D is perhaps TRBD1 (5 bases). Looked up from germline, CDR1 is SGHNT and CDR2 is YYREEE (reference sequence). The CDR3 extends over 14 amino acids.

V gene TRBV19 combines with J gene TRBJ2-4; 7 positions agree with TRBD1. There are 14 residues in the CDR3. The V gene's germline CDR1 is LNHDA and CDR2 SQIVND (reference sequence). V shed 6 bases and J 4 bases; nucleotides not matched to a gene: 6. CDR3 in amino acids: CASSPGDRKNIQYF. As DNA, the CDR3 is TGTGCCAGTAGCCCCGGGGACAGAAAAAACATTCAGTACTTC.

This clone was observed a handful of times. The chain is built from TRBV19 and TRBJ2-7, with TRBD1 matching over 8 bases. The CDR3 is 14 amino acids. The germline CDR1 and CDR2 sequences are LNHDA and SQIVND (reference sequence). V shed 6 bases, J shed 5 bases, and the junction held 9 bases outside the gene matches. For the CDR3, the DNA is TGTGCCAGTAGGGGTGACAGGGGTTTACACGAGCAGTACTTC. Protein: CASRGDRGLHEQYF.

The rearrangement joins TRBV9 to TRBJ2-2, with no clear D. Per germline, CDR1 SGDLS and CDR2 YYNGEE. Deletions cut 1 base from V and 0 bases from J, with 10 bases between. The CDR3 contains 16 residues. CDR3 in DNA: TGTGCCAGCAGCGTACCCTCGCAGGCGAACACCGGGGAGCTGTTTTTT. Protein sequence: CASSVPSQANTGELFF.